One and the same sample provided the 30 T cell receptor beta chains below, sequenced in a study of regulatory T cells in long-lasting Graves disease. Sample time point: persistent/refractory GD, antithyroid drugs over 5 years with positive TRAb. Construction of the TCR library relied on RNA isolated from PBMCs. According to the study, TCR beta libraries were built with iRepertoire HTBI primers and CDR3-region Arm-PCR. From the multiplex PCR reads, TCRdb called clonotypes with MiXCR, one entry per CDR3 protein. The sample consists of 650,000 to 850,000 distinct CDR3 sequences, about 30% of them appearing once. This sample comprised peripheral blood mononuclear cells (PBMCs), obtained when the disease was refractory, from a patient treated with antithyroid drugs. The receptors stem from a female donor with Graves disease.

With respect to this clonotype: A read error is possible here, since a much larger clone lies one base away. V usage is TRBV12-3 or TRBV12-4 and J usage is TRBJ2-7, with a possible D match to TRBD1 (6 bases). The CDR3 extends over 14 amino acids. Trimming removed 3 bases at V and 5 bases at J, with 14 bases between. The CDR3: CASSFTIQGHEQYF. The CDR3, as DNA: TGTGCCAGCAGTTTCACCATACAGGGACACGAGCAGTACTTC.

This clonotype was seen more than once but under ten times. The chain is built from TRBV3-1 and TRBJ1-4; D perhaps matches TRBD1 (5 bases). This CDR3 spans 15 amino acids. V was pared by 0 bases and J by 2 bases, with 7 bases between. Germline CDR1 reads LGHDT; CDR2 reads YNNKEL (reference sequence). CDR3 nucleotide sequence: TGTGCCAGCAGCCAAGATTCAGGGACTAATGAAAAACTGTTTTTT. Protein product: CASSQDSGTNEKLFF.

The chain recombines TRBV18 with TRBJ1-4; D gene ambiguous. The V end lost 3 bases, the J end lost 8 bases, and 16 bases lay between the germline ends. This CDR3 is 15 amino acids long. CDR1 is KGHSH and CDR2 is LQKENI in the germline V gene. CDR3 loop: CASSPPLGGNEKLFF. Here the CDR3 DNA reads TGTGCCAGCTCACCCCCCTTGGGTGGAAACGAAAAACTGTTTTTT.

This rearrangement joins TRBV20-1 to TRBJ2-1, with 9 bases aligning to TRBD2. The J segment lost 10 bases and the V segment lost 6 bases, leaving 13 bases of the junction unmatched. The CDR3 is 14 amino acids. Germline values: CDR1 DFQATT, CDR2 SNEGSKA (reference sequence). Here the CDR3 reads CSASHVSGRTEQFF. Written as DNA, the CDR3 is TGCAGTGCCTCCCACGTAAGCGGGAGGACAGAGCAGTTCTTC.

Regarding this clonotype: A read error may be the cause here, since a much bigger clone is one base away. The final CDR3 position lacks the conserved phenylalanine or tryptophan, pointing to a likely read error. This chain uses TRBV12-3 or TRBV12-4 with TRBJ1-2, with D possibly matching TRBD1 (6 bases). The V gene lost 6 bases and the J gene lost 3 bases, with 14 bases spanning the gap. The CDR3 consists of 14 residues. CDR3 in amino acids: CASSPGDLDYGYTL. The CDR3 DNA reads TGTGCCAGCAGCCCAGGGGATTTAGACTATGGCTACACCCTC.

This clonotype was seen only a few times. V gene TRBV5-1 combines with J gene TRBJ1-5; no clear D gene. The CDR3 is made up of 14 amino acids. Trimming shortened V by 0 bases and J by 4 bases, and 8 bases separated the two germline ends. Germline lookup yields CDR1 SGHRS and CDR2 YFSETQ. The CDR3 reads CASSLAGENQPQHF. The CDR3 DNA follows: TGCGCCAGCAGCTTGGCCGGGGAGAATCAGCCCCAGCATTTT.

The rearrangement links TRBV5-1 to TRBJ1-6; D may be TRBD1 (6 bases). Trimming took off 4 bases at V and 7 bases at J, with 12 bases between the two ends. Germline CDR1 is SGHRS and CDR2 is YFSETQ. This CDR3 is 14 amino acids long. The CDR3 region has the DNA TGCGCCAGCAGCCCCGGGGGGGCCAATTCACCCCTCCACTTT. Amino acids: CASSPGGANSPLHF. The full variable domain, rest sourced from reference TRBV5-1 and TRBJ1-6, is KAGVTQTPRYLIKTRGQQVTLSCSPISGHRSVSWYQQTPGQGLQFLFEYFSETQRNKGNFPGRFSGRQFSNSRSEMNVSTLELGDSALYLCASSPGGANSPLHFGNGTRLTVT.

This rearrangement joins TRBV29-1 to TRBJ2-7; no definite D call. Trimming stripped 1 base from V and 1 base from J, with 8 bases between. In germline, CDR1 is SQVTM, CDR2 ANQGSEA. The CDR3 spans 13 residues. The DNA of the CDR3 is TGCAGCGTTGAAGGGGCCAAATCCTACGAGCAGTACTTC. Translating it yields CSVEGAKSYEQYF.

This rearrangement joins TRBV7-9 to TRBJ1-2; possibly TRBD1 for D (5 bases). CDR3 size: 18 residues. Trimming took off 1 base at V and 4 bases at J, with 22 bases between the two ends. The V gene's germline CDR1 is SEHNR and CDR2 FQNEAQ (reference sequence). This CDR3 reads CASSLDRPTRAGFYGYTF. CDR3 DNA sequence: TGTGCCAGCAGCTTAGATCGTCCCACCAGGGCAGGGTTCTATGGCTACACCTTC.

The rearrangement joins TRBV2 to TRBJ2-7; 10 nucleotides match TRBD1. The CDR3 is made up of 14 amino acids. Trimming took 6 bases from V and 0 from J; bases not matched to a gene: 2. Germline CDR1 is SNHLY and CDR2 is FYNNEI. The CDR3 loop reads CASRDRGNSYEQYF. CDR3 DNA: TGTGCCAGCAGGGACAGGGGGAACTCCTACGAGCAGTACTTC.

This clonotype was recorded once. This chain joins TRBV12-3 or TRBV12-4 and TRBJ2-5; D not resolved. Gene TRBJ2-1 matches the end of the DNA better, so the J call may be wrong. The CDR3 is 15 residues long. CDR3 region: CASSYTRPTYGEQFF. The CDR3 bases are TGTGCCAGCAGCTACACCCGCCCCACGTACGGTGAGCAGTTCTTC.

Concerning this clonotype: A read error may explain this, as a much larger clone is one base away. The CDR3 does not close with the conserved phenylalanine or tryptophan, likely indicating a read error. The genes are TRBV27 and TRBJ1-1; 10 nucleotides align to TRBD1. V lost 6 bases to trimming and J lost 4 bases; unmatched junction nucleotides: 8. The CDR3 has 15 residues. Germline values: CDR1 MNHEY, CDR2 SMNVEV (reference sequence). CDR3 coding DNA: TGTGCCAGCAGCATTGGACAGGGGGAAGGCACTGAAGCTTTCCTT. This encodes CASSIGQGEGTEAFL.

Note on this clonotype: One end of the junction does not line up with germline, which may come from a read error. This chain uses TRBV20-1 with TRBJ2-7; 11 bases line up with TRBD1. The CDR3 sequence is 11 residues long. The germline gives CDR1 DFQATT, CDR2 SNEGSKA (reference sequence). For the CDR3, the DNA is TGCAGTGCGGACAGGGGGCACGAGCGGTACTTC. Amino acid sequence: CSADRGHERYF.

The J gene is TRBJ1-6, the V gene TRBV12-3 or TRBV12-4; 8 positions agree with TRBD1. V trimming: 11 bases; J trimming: 5 bases; junction bases outside the gene matches: 14. This CDR3 has 16 amino acids. The chain's CDR3 is CASRAHQQGDNSPLHF. The CDR3 DNA follows: TGTGCCTCTCGCGCCCACCAACAGGGGGATAATTCACCCCTCCACTTT.

In its sample, this clonotype was seen many times. The rearrangement links TRBV11-2 to TRBJ2-3, with D tentatively TRBD2 (6 bases). The CDR3 consists of 13 residues. Germline CDR1 SGHAT, CDR2 FQNNGV. The germline V and J ends were trimmed by 6 bases and 4 bases, with 11 bases remaining between them. Written as DNA, the CDR3 is TGTGCCAGCAGTCGCTGGGAGGCAGATACGCAGTATTTT. Residues: CASSRWEADTQYF.

The CDR3 region has the DNA TGTGCCACCAGCAAGACAGGAGGCGAGCAGTACTTC. Its translation: CATSKTGGEQYF. The V call is TRBV15, the J call TRBJ2-7; D possibly corresponds to TRBD1 (6 bases). This CDR3 region has 12 residues. Germline values: CDR1 LNHNV, CDR2 YYDKDF (reference sequence). V shed 4 bases and J shed 6 bases, with 10 bases lying between them.

This clonotype was picked up one time. The rearrangement joins TRBV20-1 to TRBJ2-7; 7 bases are a match to TRBD1. Germline CDR1 and CDR2: DFQATT and SNEGSKA (reference sequence). V dropped 6 bases and J dropped 1; count of bases not matched to a gene: 6. The CDR3 totals 13 residues. The DNA for the CDR3 is TGCAGTGCCATCTCAGGGGGATCCTACGAGCAGTACTTC. Encoded protein: CSAISGGSYEQYF.

The V call is TRBV19, the J call TRBJ1-4, with D possibly matching TRBD1 (5 bases). Germline CDR1 LNHDA, CDR2 SQIVND (reference sequence). Trimming removed 5 bases from V and 4 bases from J, with 14 bases in between. The CDR3 runs to 15 residues. This chain's CDR3 is CASSVIGTRNEKLFF. The CDR3 region has the DNA TGTGCCAGTAGTGTTATTGGGACTCGTAATGAAAAACTGTTTTTT. The whole variable domain, remainder taken from reference TRBV19 and TRBJ1-4, is DGGITQSPKYLFRKEGQNVTLSCEQNLNHDAMYWYRQDPGQGLRLIYYSQIVNDFQKGDIAEGYSVSREKKESFPLTVTSAQKNPTAFYLCASSVIGTRNEKLFFGSGTQLSVL.

This sequence joins TRBV27 and TRBJ2-7, with 9 bases aligning to TRBD2. The CDR3 is made up of 15 amino acids. J gave up 0 bases and V 2 bases, and 2 bases lay outside the gene matches. Germline loops: CDR1 MNHEY, CDR2 SMNVEV (reference sequence). The CDR3 DNA follows: TGTGCCAGCAGTTTAGGTAGCGGGGGCTCCTACGAGCAGTACTTC. Translated: CASSLGSGGSYEQYF.

The chain has TRBV6-1 and TRBJ1-1, with 8 bases lining up with TRBD1. The J segment lost 6 bases and the V segment lost 6 bases, leaving 6 bases of the junction unmatched. This CDR3 spans 13 amino acids. CDR1 is MNHNS and CDR2 is SASEGT in the germline V gene. CDR3 residues: CASRGQVLAEAFF. The CDR3 DNA reads TGTGCCAGCAGGGGACAGGTGCTTGCTGAAGCTTTCTTT.

This clonotype was observed a handful of times. V gene TRBV29-1 combines with J gene TRBJ1-2; 10 nucleotides align to TRBD1. Trimming cost V 7 bases and J 6 bases; bases outside gene matches: 11. Per the germline V gene, CDR1 is SQVTM and CDR2 is ANQGSEA. The CDR3 contains 14 residues. CDR3 in amino acids: CSATPGQGKDGYTF. The CDR3 DNA reads TGCAGCGCTACTCCGGGACAGGGGAAGGATGGCTACACCTTC.

This clonotype was observed many times. The rearrangement uses TRBV11-2 and TRBJ2-5, with a possible D match to TRBD2 (6 bases). Trimming took off 1 base at V and 5 bases at J, with 14 bases between the two ends. In germline, CDR1 is SGHAT, CDR2 FQNNGV. There are 15 residues in the CDR3. The CDR3 DNA reads as TGTGCCAGCAGCTTAGGTTCCGGGGGAAGGGAGACCCAGTACTTC. Protein product: CASSLGSGGRETQYF.

The chain couples TRBV6-2 or TRBV6-3 to TRBJ2-7, with a tentative D call TRBD2 (5 bases). The CDR3 extends over 14 amino acids. The V and J ends lost 6 bases and 0 bases respectively, with 12 bases between them. In germline, CDR1 is MNHEY, CDR2 SVGEGT. CDR3 bases: TGTGCCAGCAGCGACGCCCGGGGCTCCTACGAGCAGTACTTC. This codes for CASSDARGSYEQYF.

The rearrangement joins TRBV11-2 to TRBJ2-3; TRBD2 matches 13 bases. Germline loops: CDR1 SGHAT, CDR2 FQNNGV. CDR3 length equals 16 residues. The V and J ends lost 1 base and 5 bases, in that order; junction bases with no gene match: 3. The CDR3 loop is CASSLGTSGSRDTQYF. CDR3 DNA sequence: TGTGCCAGCAGCTTAGGGACTAGCGGGAGCCGAGATACGCAGTATTTT.

The chain couples TRBV6-1 to TRBJ2-7; 9 bases align to TRBD1. CDR1 and CDR2 from the germline V gene are MNHNS and SASEGT. This CDR3 is built from 14 residues. V trimming: 4 bases; J trimming: 3 bases; junction bases outside the gene matches: 4. CDR3 nucleotide sequence: TGTGCCAGCAGTGCCGCGACAGGGGGCTACGAGCAGTACTTC. This codes for CASSAATGGYEQYF.

This chain connects TRBV7-9 to TRBJ2-1; 8 positions agree with TRBD2. Germline CDR1 SEHNR, CDR2 FQNEAQ (reference sequence). The length of the CDR3 is 17 residues. The junction had 11 bases not matched to a gene; V was cut back by 3 bases and J by 4 bases. CDR3 sequence (DNA): TGTGCCAGCAGCTTTCGGGGGCTAGCGGGTGGTTACAATGAGCAGTTCTTC. Amino acid sequence: CASSFRGLAGGYNEQFF. Based on the CDR3 plus reference TRBV7-9 and TRBJ2-1, the full variable domain is DTGVSQNPRHKITKRGQNVTFRCDPISEHNRLYWYRQTLGQGPEFLTYFQNEAQLEKSRLLSDRFSAERPKGSFSTLEIQRTEQGDSAMYLCASSFRGLAGGYNEQFFGPGTRLTVL.

This clonotype was counted between two and nine times. The V and J genes are TRBV7-8 and TRBJ1-2; TRBD1 matches 7 bases. In germline, CDR1 is SGHVS, CDR2 FQNEAQ. The CDR3 sequence is 15 residues long. V was clipped by 5 bases and J by 4 bases; unmatched bases: 10. In nucleotides, the CDR3 is TGTGCCAGCAGCCCCAGGGGGGGGGGAGGCTATGGCTACACCTTC. As protein: CASSPRGGGGYGYTF.

The rearrangement uses TRBV29-1 and TRBJ1-2, with D maybe TRBD1 (5 bases). V was pared by 3 bases and J by 5 bases, with 7 bases between. The CDR3 is made up of 11 amino acids. Germline V CDR1 and CDR2: SQVTM, ANQGSEA. The CDR3 protein is CSVERQYGYTF. The CDR3 DNA follows: TGCAGCGTTGAGCGACAGTATGGCTACACCTTC.

The chain has TRBV30 and TRBJ2-7; TRBD2 matches at 13 bases. The CDR3 length is 15 residues. J was trimmed by 2 bases and V by 5 bases; bases with no gene match: 6. CDR1 GTSNPN and CDR2 SVGIG come from the germline V gene (reference sequence). The CDR3 DNA is TGTGCCTGGGGGGGACTAGCGGGGATAACCTACGAGCAGTACTTC. Encoded protein: CAWGGLAGITYEQYF. Full variable domain (remainder filled in from reference TRBV30 and TRBJ2-7): SQTIHQWPATLVQPVGSPLSLECTVEGTSNPNLYWYRQAAGRGLQLLFYSVGIGQISSEVPQNLSASRPQDRQFILSSKKLLLSDSGFYLCAWGGLAGITYEQYFGPGTRLTVT.

V is TRBV19 and J is TRBJ2-5; 9 positions match TRBD2. There are 15 residues in the CDR3. Germline CDR1 LNHDA, CDR2 SQIVND (reference sequence). V shed 7 bases and J 4 bases; nucleotides not matched to a gene: 10. The CDR3 loop reads CASIATSGGLETQYF. CDR3 coding DNA: TGTGCCAGTATAGCGACTAGCGGAGGACTAGAGACCCAGTACTTC.